The clone carrying this T cell receptor beta chain was observed at least ten times. The antigen remains undetermined. These data come from a study of early T cells in non-severe SARS-CoV-2 infection. Study-wide background: Sequencing targeted bulk RNA from unsorted whole blood, leaving chains unpaired. Study-wide results and limits: There was a bias toward anti-spike CD8 responses in VDJdb matching, which missed private and CD4 specificities.

Each CDR3 protein is one row after TCRdb ran MiXCR on the 5' RACE reads. In the table there are around 28,000 distinct CDR3 sequences, roughly 5.8% of which are singletons. Sequencing was done on a sample of whole blood. This clonotype originated in an adult who was a healthcare worker with PCR-confirmed SARS-CoV-2 infection or an uninfected control (not recorded which).

The CDR3 DNA is TGTGCCAGCAGCCAAGGAGGGACTGGGGCCAACGTCCTGACTTTC. Translating gives CASSQGGTGANVLTF. The chain is built from TRBV3-1 and TRBJ2-6, with D maybe TRBD2 (5 bases). Trimming cost V 1 base and J 2 bases, with 6 bases left between them. The CDR3 has 15 amino acids. Germline V gene data show CDR1 as LGHDT and CDR2 as YNNKEL (reference sequence).